These 15 T cell receptor beta chains share one sample of origin, sequenced in a study of radiotherapy plus CTLA-4 blockade in lung cancer. The protocol was immunoSEQ multiplex PCR, while the TCRdb copy is restricted to in-frame clones and leaves out a portion. The data contain about 62,000 clones, 70% to 85% of them singletons. The sample consisted of peripheral blood, taken from a patient treated with radiotherapy plus ipilimumab. The receptors stem from a human donor with non-small cell lung cancer who had a complete response to radiotherapy plus ipilimumab.

The table lists this clone with a count of one. The chain uses TRBV4-1 and TRBJ2-5, with 14 bases lining up with TRBD2. This CDR3 contains 18 residues. With 2 bases clipped from V and 1 base from J, the junction kept 6 bases outside the gene matches. Germline CDR1 MGHRA, CDR2 YSYEKL. The CDR3 is CASSQRGTSGGPQETQYF. The DNA for the CDR3 is TGCGCCAGCAGCCAAAGAGGGACTAGCGGGGGCCCCCAAGAGACCCAGTACTTC.

This chain connects TRBV7-8 to TRBJ2-2; 7 bases line up with TRBD1. V was pared by 4 bases and J by 0 bases, with 2 bases of the junction left unmatched. Germline CDR1 and CDR2: SGHVS and FQNEAQ. This CDR3 is built from 15 residues. For the CDR3, the DNA is TGTGCCAGCAGCTCCGGGACAGCGAACACCGGGGAGCTGTTTTTT. This sequence encodes CASSSGTANTGELFF.

The rearrangement joins TRBV6-5 to TRBJ1-6, with TRBD1 matching over 7 bases. Germline assignment: CDR1 MNHEY and CDR2 SVGAGI. Unmatched junction bases numbered 5, after V lost 2 bases and J lost 7 bases. The CDR3 consists of 15 residues. This chain's CDR3 is CASSYTTGSNSPLHF. In DNA, the CDR3 is TGTGCCAGCAGTTACACGACAGGGTCGAATTCACCCCTCCACTTT.

V gene TRBV12-5 combines with J gene TRBJ2-1; the match to TRBD2 covers 8 bases. This CDR3 has 20 amino acids. Germline V gene lookup returns CDR1 LGHNT and CDR2 FRNRAP. V lost 6 bases, J lost 6 bases, and 25 bases stayed unmatched. This CDR3 reads CASGDPGRTSFAMVGNEQFF. The CDR3, as DNA: TGTGCTAGTGGCGACCCTGGGAGGACTAGCTTCGCAATGGTGGGCAATGAGCAGTTCTTC.

The J gene is TRBJ2-3, the V gene TRBV11-2; the D is unclear. CDR3 length: 16 amino acids. CDR1 SGHAT and CDR2 FQNNGV come from the germline V gene. V was trimmed by 3 bases and J by 3 bases, leaving 16 bases between them. The CDR3 here is CASSFRTNLVTDTQYF. CDR3 coding DNA: TGTGCCAGCAGCTTTAGGACCAACCTTGTTACAGATACGCAGTATTTT.

The chain has TRBV30 and TRBJ1-6, with D maybe TRBD1 (5 bases). V lost 2 bases, J lost 7 bases, and 9 bases lay in between. CDR1 GTSNPN and CDR2 SVGIG come from the germline V gene (reference sequence). This CDR3 is built from 13 residues. The CDR3 coding sequence is TGTGCCTGGAGTTTTCGGGACAATTCACCCCTCCACTTT. Translated: CAWSFRDNSPLHF.

This clone was recorded once. CDR3 region: CASSSYGQGYEQYF. CDR3 coding DNA: TGCGCCAGCAGTTCATACGGGCAGGGCTACGAGCAGTACTTC. The gene calls are TRBV5-1 and TRBJ2-7; D is perhaps TRBD1 (5 bases). This CDR3 has 14 amino acids. V was shortened by 5 bases and J by 3 bases, with 15 bases between the two germline ends. Germline V lookup: CDR1 SGHRS, CDR2 YFSETQ.

In this sample, this clone turned up a few times. V and J are TRBV19 and TRBJ1-5; D remains unclear. CDR3 length equals 16 residues. Trimming cost V 0 bases and J 0 bases, with 9 bases left between them. Germline values: CDR1 LNHDA, CDR2 SQIVND (reference sequence). The CDR3 DNA follows: TGTGCCAGTAGTATAGAAGGCACTTATAGCAATCAGCCCCAGCATTTT. It specifies CASSIEGTYSNQPQHF.

The rearrangement links TRBV7-2 to TRBJ1-2; D is uncertain. Germline lookup yields CDR1 SGHTA and CDR2 FQGNSA. Trimming left V 0 bases short and J 8 bases short, with 10 bases between. The length of the CDR3 is 13 residues. Written as DNA, the CDR3 is TGTGCCAGCAGCTTAGCGCCGGTTGGGGGCTACACCTTC. This codes for CASSLAPVGGYTF.

This chain uses TRBV6-5 with TRBJ1-2; D gene uncertain. V was shortened by 7 bases and J by 0 bases, with 15 bases between the two germline ends. This CDR3 comprises 15 residues. In germline, CDR1 is MNHEY, CDR2 SVGAGI. CDR3 nucleotide sequence: TGTGCCAGCACCACCAGGCGGACCACTAACTATGGCTACACCTTC. As protein: CASTTRRTTNYGYTF.

This clone was seen just once. The V gene is TRBV15, the J gene TRBJ2-5; D is uncertain. This CDR3 region has 15 residues. V was pared by 0 bases and J by 1 base, with 9 bases between. Germline assignment: CDR1 LNHNV and CDR2 YYDKDF (reference sequence). CDR3 sequence (DNA): TGTGCCACCAGCAGAGAACGCCAGGTCCAAGAGACCCAGTACTTC. It translates to CATSRERQVQETQYF.

The gene calls are TRBV19 and TRBJ1-5, with TRBD1 as a possible D gene (6 bases). Germline V gene data show CDR1 as LNHDA and CDR2 as SQIVND (reference sequence). V lost 7 bases and J 5 bases, leaving 24 bases between the germline ends. The CDR3 is made up of 17 amino acids. As DNA, the CDR3 is TGTGCCAGTACCGCAGTCCCATTCGGCACAGGGCATCAGCCCCAGCATTTT. Residues: CASTAVPFGTGHQPQHF.

This chain joins TRBV6-5 and TRBJ2-7; D is unclear. V was trimmed by 0 bases and J by 0 bases, leaving 6 bases between them. The CDR3 consists of 14 residues. From germline, CDR1 is MNHEY and CDR2 SVGAGI. DNA of the CDR3: TGTGCCAGCAGTTACTCGACAAACTCCTACGAGCAGTACTTC. Encoded protein: CASSYSTNSYEQYF.

This chain connects TRBV6-5 to TRBJ2-7; D assignment may be TRBD1 or TRBD2 (7 bases each). V dropped 4 bases and J dropped 5 bases, with 12 bases sitting between them. The CDR3 covers 13 residues. Germline CDR1 reads MNHEY; CDR2 reads SVGAGI. As DNA, the CDR3 is TGTGCCAGCAGTTTGGGGAGGGGGCACGAGCAGTACGTC. Its protein product is CASSLGRGHEQYV.

J is TRBJ2-7 and V is TRBV5-1; 7 bases fit TRBD1. CDR1 is SGHRS, CDR2 YFSETQ, per germline. Losses at the gene ends were 5 bases for V and 0 bases for J; bases not matched to a gene: 5. The CDR3 contains 14 residues. CDR3 coding DNA: TGCGCCAGCAGATCTGGGGACAGCTCCTACGAGCAGTACTTC. Translating gives CASRSGDSSYEQYF.